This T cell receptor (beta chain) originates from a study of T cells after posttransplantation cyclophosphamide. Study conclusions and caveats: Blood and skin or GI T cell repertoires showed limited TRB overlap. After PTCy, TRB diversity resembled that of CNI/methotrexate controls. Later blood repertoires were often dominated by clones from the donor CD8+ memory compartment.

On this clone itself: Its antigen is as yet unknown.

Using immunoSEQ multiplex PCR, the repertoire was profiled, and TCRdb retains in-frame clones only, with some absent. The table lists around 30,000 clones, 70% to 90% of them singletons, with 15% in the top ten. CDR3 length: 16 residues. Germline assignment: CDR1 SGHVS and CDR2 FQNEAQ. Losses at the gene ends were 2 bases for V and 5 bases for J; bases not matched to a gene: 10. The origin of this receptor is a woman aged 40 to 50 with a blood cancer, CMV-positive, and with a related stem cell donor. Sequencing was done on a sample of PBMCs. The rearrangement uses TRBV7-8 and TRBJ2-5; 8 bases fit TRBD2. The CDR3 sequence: CASSLRIAGPVETQYF. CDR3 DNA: TGTGCCAGCAGCTTAAGGATAGCGGGGCCTGTGGAGACCCAGTACTTC.